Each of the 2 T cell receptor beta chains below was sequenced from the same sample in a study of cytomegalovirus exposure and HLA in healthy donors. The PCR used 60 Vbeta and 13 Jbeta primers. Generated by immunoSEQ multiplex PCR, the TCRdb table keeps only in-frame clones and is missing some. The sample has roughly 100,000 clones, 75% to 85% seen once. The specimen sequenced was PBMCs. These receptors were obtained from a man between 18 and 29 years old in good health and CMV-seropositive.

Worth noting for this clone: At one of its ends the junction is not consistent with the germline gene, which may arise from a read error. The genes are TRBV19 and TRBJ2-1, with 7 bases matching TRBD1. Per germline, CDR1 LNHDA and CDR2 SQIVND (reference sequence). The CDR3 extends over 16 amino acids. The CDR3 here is CASSMSGGTPYNEQFF. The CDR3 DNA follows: TGTGCCAGCAGTATGTCAGGGGGAACTCCCTACAATGAGCAGTTCTTC. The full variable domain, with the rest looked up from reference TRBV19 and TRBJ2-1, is DGGITQSPKYLFRKEGQNVTLSCEQNLNHDAMYWYRQDPGQGLRLIYYSQIVNDFQKGDIAEGYSVSREKKESFPLTVTSAQKNPTAFYLCASSMSGGTPYNEQFFGPGTRLTVL.

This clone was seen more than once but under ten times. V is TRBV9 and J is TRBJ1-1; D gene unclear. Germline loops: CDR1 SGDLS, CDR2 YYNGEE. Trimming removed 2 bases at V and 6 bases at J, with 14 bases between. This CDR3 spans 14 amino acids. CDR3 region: CASSVEGPSAEAFF. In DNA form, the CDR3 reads TGTGCCAGCAGCGTTGAGGGCCCTTCGGCTGAAGCTTTCTTT.